This TCR beta chain was identified in a study of TIL therapy for anti-PD-1-resistant metastatic lung cancer. The time point is: pre-treatment sample, taken before nivolumab and TIL therapy. This was the immunoSEQ v3 assay. Using immunoSEQ multiplex PCR, the repertoire was profiled, and TCRdb retains in-frame clones only, with some absent. The repertoire holds 40,000 to 60,000 clones, with less than 80% as singletons. Germline assignment: CDR1 SGDLS and CDR2 YYNGEE. Losses at the gene ends were 4 bases for V and 6 bases for J; bases not matched to a gene: 6. This CDR3 has 15 residues. The V gene is TRBV9, the J gene TRBJ2-2; 10 nucleotides match TRBD2. The sequence was obtained from a woman aged 30 to 85 with non-small cell lung cancer. This specimen consisted of blood, obtained at baseline. The CDR3 DNA is TGTGCCAGCAGCCCTATACTAGCGGGGTCCGGGGAGCTGTTTTTT. Its protein product is CASSPILAGSGELFF.